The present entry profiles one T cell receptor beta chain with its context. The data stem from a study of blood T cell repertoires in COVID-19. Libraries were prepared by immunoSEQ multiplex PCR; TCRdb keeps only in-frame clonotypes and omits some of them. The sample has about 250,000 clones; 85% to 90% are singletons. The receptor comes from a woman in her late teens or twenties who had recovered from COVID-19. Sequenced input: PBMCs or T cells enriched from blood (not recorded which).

The CDR3 here is CASSLTGDREKLFF. The CDR3 nucleotides are TGTGCCAGCAGCTTGACAGGGGACCGGGAAAAACTGTTTTTT. This chain links TRBV5-6 with TRBJ1-4; 7 bases agree with TRBD1. CDR3 length equals 14 residues. Germline CDR1 SGHDT, CDR2 YYEEEE. Trimming at V came to 1 base and at J to 8 bases, leaving 5 bases not matched to a gene.